The rows below give T cell receptor beta chains drawn from one sample of a study of radiation and T cells in renal cell carcinoma. Data came from immunoSEQ multiplex PCR; TCRdb stores just in-frame clones and leaves some out. The data show 50,000 to 75,000 clones, more than 60% seen once. This specimen consisted of blood, obtained from a patient whose treatment included radiotherapy and nephrectomy. These receptors originate from a man aged 55 to 70 with renal cell carcinoma. Both conserved end residues are part of each CDR3. The D gene is left open where the match is weak. A clone size is listed for some rows: how often the clone was seen (once, few, many), or a class if it is expanded.

TRBJ2-3,few,TRBD2,TRBV18,CASSPGTTSTDTQYF,TGTGCCAGCTCACCAGGGACTACTAGCACAGATACGCAGTATTTT
TRBJ2-4,.,.,TRBV28,CASSLGQLIAKNIQYF,TGTGCCAGCAGCCTAGGGCAACTCATAGCCAAAAACATTCAGTACTTC
TRBJ1-1,.,.,TRBV19,CASSLQTQSTEAFF,TGTGCCAGTAGTCTCCAAACTCAATCCACTGAAGCTTTCTTT
TRBJ2-5,.,.,TRBV7-9,CASSLIGEETQYF,TGTGCCAGCAGCTTAATAGGGGAGGAGACCCAGTACTTC
TRBJ2-5,.,.,TRBV7-2,CASSFQGQETQYF,TGTGCCAGCAGCTTTCAAGGCCAAGAGACCCAGTACTTC
TRBJ2-7,.,.,TRBV30,CAWSEGVYPYEQYF,TGTGCCTGGAGTGAGGGGGTTTACCCCTACGAGCAGTACTTC
TRBJ2-2,.,.,TRBV19,CASGGFTGELFF,TGTGCCAGTGGGGGATTCACCGGGGAGCTGTTTTTT
TRBJ1-4,.,TRBD1,TRBV19,CASSGGQGNEKLFF,TGTGCCAGTAGTGGGGGACAGGGCAATGAAAAACTGTTTTTT
TRBJ2-7,.,TRBD2,TRBV29-1,CSVGVSGVYEQYF,TGCAGCGTTGGGGTTAGCGGGGTTTACGAGCAGTACTTC
TRBJ2-5,.,.,TRBV5-8,CASLSPGETQYF,TGTGCCAGCCTATCTCCGGGGGAGACCCAGTACTTC
TRBJ1-1,.,.,TRBV28,CASAVDSRLWNTEAFF,TGTGCCAGCGCTGTAGACAGCAGGCTTTGGAACACTGAAGCTTTCTTT
TRBJ2-1,.,TRBD2,TRBV6-1,CASSEWAGEGYNEQFF,TGTGCCAGCAGTGAATGGGCGGGAGAGGGTTACAATGAGCAGTTCTTC
TRBJ2-5,once,.,TRBV7-6,CASSLDLPKIQETQYF,TGTGCCAGCAGCTTAGATTTACCTAAGATCCAAGAGACCCAGTACTTC
TRBJ1-2,.,.,TRBV4-3,CASSQDQGVVGGYTF,TGCGCCAGCAGCCAAGATCAGGGAGTAGTTGGTGGCTACACCTTC
TRBJ1-1,.,.,TRBV10-2,CASSELNTEAFF,TGCGCCAGCAGTGAGTTGAACACTGAAGCTTTCTTT
TRBJ1-1,few,.,TRBV4-3,CASSQYIVANTEAFF,TGCGCCAGCAGCCAATACATAGTTGCGAACACTGAAGCTTTCTTT
TRBJ1-1,few,TRBD1,TRBV5-6,CASSLGTGRWTEAFF,TGTGCCAGCAGCTTGGGGACAGGGAGATGGACTGAAGCTTTCTTT
TRBJ1-1,.,TRBD1,TRBV27,CASNFDREVTEAFF,TGTGCCAGCAATTTCGACAGGGAAGTGACTGAAGCTTTCTTT
TRBJ1-1,.,.,TRBV6-6,CASRRQQMNTEAFF,TGTGCCAGCAGGAGACAGCAGATGAACACTGAAGCTTTCTTT
TRBJ1-2,.,TRBD1,TRBV7-9,CASSLEQGVRGYTF,TGTGCCAGCAGCTTAGAACAGGGGGTTCGAGGCTACACCTTC
TRBJ1-2,.,.,TRBV7-2,CASSSPGRINYGYTF,TGTGCCAGCAGCAGCCCTGGACGGATAAACTATGGCTACACCTTC
TRBJ1-1,few,TRBD1,TRBV7-2,CASSPMGQGFRAFF,TGTGCCAGCAGCCCCATGGGACAGGGCTTTCGAGCTTTCTTT
TRBJ2-3,.,TRBD2,TRBV7-3,CASSLASGTAGGDTQYF,TGTGCCAGCAGCCTAGCTAGCGGGACCGCCGGAGGAGATACGCAGTATTTT
TRBJ1-4,.,.,TRBV19,CASSIGHGANEKLFF,TGTGCCAGTAGTATAGGTCACGGGGCTAATGAAAAACTGTTTTTT
TRBJ2-1,.,.,TRBV6-1,CASSEGLAHSYNEQFF,TGTGCCAGCAGTGAGGGGCTAGCGCACTCCTACAATGAGCAGTTCTTC
TRBJ2-2,.,TRBD1,TRBV5-6,CASSATGETGELFF,TGTGCCAGCAGCGCGACAGGGGAGACCGGGGAGCTGTTTTTT
TRBJ2-3,once,.,TRBV9,CASSARPSTDTQYF,TGTGCCAGCAGCGCACGTCCCAGCACAGATACGCAGTATTTT
TRBJ2-5,once,TRBD2,TRBV13,CASTRGGEQETQYF,TGTGCCAGCACCCGCGGGGGGGAGCAAGAGACCCAGTACTTC
TRBJ1-5,.,TRBD1,TRBV10-3,CATRDRVGDQPQHF,TGTGCCACCAGGGACAGGGTTGGGGATCAGCCCCAGCATTTT
TRBJ2-1,.,.,TRBV30,CAWSYRSSYNEQFF,TGTGCCTGGAGTTATAGGAGCTCCTACAATGAGCAGTTCTTC
TRBJ1-2,.,.,TRBV5-6,CASSFVANYGYTF,TGTGCCAGCAGCTTCGTCGCTAACTATGGCTACACCTTC
TRBJ1-2,.,.,TRBV19,CASKVMEDGYTF,TGTGCCAGTAAGGTGATGGAAGATGGCTACACCTTC
TRBJ2-5,.,.,TRBV11-2,CASSFRGRETQYF,TGTGCCAGCAGCTTTCGCGGCCGAGAGACCCAGTACTTC
TRBJ1-3,once,TRBD1,TRBV11-3,CASSPRDREVNTIYF,TGTGCCAGCAGCCCAAGGGACAGGGAAGTAAACACCATATATTTT
TRBJ2-3,few,.,TRBV7-2,CASSLGGGITSTDTQYF,TGTGCCAGCAGCTTAGGGGGCGGGATCACTAGCACAGATACGCAGTATTTT